These T cell receptor beta chains were read from a single sample in a study of shared clonotypes between healthy human individuals. This table comes from immunoSEQ multiplex PCR, and its TCRdb copy is limited to in-frame clones, with some not included. The data show around 2.5 million clones, under 95% seen once. The specimen was naive CD4+ T cells from PBMCs. The source is a man aged 18 to 30 in good health. Some clones in this sample may be carry-over from other donors' samples. Both conserved end residues are part of each CDR3. The D gene is left open where the match is weak. Expanded clones get a size class; other rows say once, few or many, or leave the size out.

J gene: TRBJ2-7; clone size: NA; V gene: TRBV5-1; D gene: NA; CDR3 protein: CASSLDPSETYEQYF; CDR3 DNA: TGCGCCAGCAGCTTGGATCCTAGCGAAACCTACGAGCAGTACTTC
J gene: TRBJ2-7; clone size: NA; V gene: TRBV6-1; D gene: NA; CDR3 protein: CASSEPRQTWAGEQYF; CDR3 DNA: TGTGCCAGCAGTGAACCGAGGCAGACCTGGGCCGGCGAGCAGTACTTC
J gene: TRBJ2-6; clone size: NA; V gene: TRBV5-1; D gene: NA; CDR3 protein: CASSLTAPGANVLTF; CDR3 DNA: TGCGCCAGCAGCCTCACAGCCCCTGGGGCCAACGTCCTGACTTTC
J gene: TRBJ1-2; clone size: NA; V gene: TRBV30; D gene: NA; CDR3 protein: CAGFRANDYGYTF; CDR3 DNA: TGTGCCGGCTTCAGGGCGAATGACTATGGCTACACCTTC
J gene: TRBJ1-2; clone size: NA; V gene: TRBV10-3; D gene: NA; CDR3 protein: CAISEQRNYGYTF; CDR3 DNA: TGTGCCATCAGTGAACAGAGAAACTATGGCTACACCTTC
J gene: TRBJ1-2; clone size: NA; V gene: TRBV11-3; D gene: TRBD1; CDR3 protein: CASSLPRDRGDISDYGYTF; CDR3 DNA: TGTGCCAGCAGCCTGCCCCGGGACAGGGGGGATATTTCGGACTATGGCTACACCTTC
J gene: TRBJ2-7; clone size: once; V gene: TRBV6-5; D gene: NA; CDR3 protein: CASRGGPYEQYF; CDR3 DNA: TGTGCCAGCAGGGGGGGGCCCTACGAGCAGTACTTC
J gene: TRBJ1-5; clone size: NA; V gene: TRBV7-2; D gene: TRBD1; CDR3 protein: CASSWAGQGVQPQHF; CDR3 DNA: TGTGCCAGCAGCTGGGCCGGACAGGGAGTACAGCCCCAGCATTTT
J gene: TRBJ1-1; clone size: once; V gene: TRBV6-5; D gene: TRBD1; CDR3 protein: CASSPTTGDTEAFF; CDR3 DNA: TGTGCCAGCAGCCCGACGACAGGGGACACTGAAGCTTTCTTT
J gene: TRBJ1-1; clone size: NA; V gene: TRBV27; D gene: TRBD1; CDR3 protein: CASSLQGAWGTEAFF; CDR3 DNA: TGTGCCAGCAGTTTACAGGGGGCATGGGGCACTGAAGCTTTCTTT
J gene: TRBJ1-3; clone size: NA; V gene: TRBV6-5; D gene: NA; CDR3 protein: CASGPGGNTIYF; CDR3 DNA: TGTGCCAGCGGGCCGGGGGGAAACACCATATATTTT
J gene: TRBJ1-5; clone size: NA; V gene: TRBV18; D gene: NA; CDR3 protein: CASSPPGGAGNQPQHF; CDR3 DNA: TGTGCCAGCTCACCACCCGGGGGGGCAGGCAATCAGCCCCAGCATTTT
J gene: TRBJ1-1; clone size: few; V gene: TRBV14; D gene: NA; CDR3 protein: CASRYRESTEAFF; CDR3 DNA: TGTGCCAGCAGGTACAGGGAATCCACTGAAGCTTTCTTT
J gene: TRBJ2-7; clone size: NA; V gene: TRBV5-8; D gene: NA; CDR3 protein: CASSLWALPYEQYF; CDR3 DNA: TGTGCCAGCAGCTTGTGGGCTCTACCCTACGAGCAGTACTTC
J gene: TRBJ2-5; clone size: NA; V gene: TRBV28; D gene: TRBD1; CDR3 protein: CASSLTGEETQYF; CDR3 DNA: TGTGCCAGCAGTTTAACAGGGGAAGAGACCCAGTACTTC
J gene: TRBJ1-2; clone size: NA; V gene: TRBV10-3; D gene: TRBD1; CDR3 protein: CAIMDRGLSYGYTF; CDR3 DNA: TGTGCCATCATGGACAGGGGGCTTTCCTATGGCTACACCTTC
J gene: TRBJ2-2; clone size: NA; V gene: TRBV7-9; D gene: NA; CDR3 protein: CASSLFFGELFF; CDR3 DNA: TGTGCCAGCAGCTTATTTTTCGGGGAGCTGTTTTTT
J gene: TRBJ2-5; clone size: NA; V gene: TRBV9; D gene: TRBD2; CDR3 protein: CASSAGLAGGPETQYF; CDR3 DNA: TGTGCCAGCAGCGCCGGACTAGCGGGAGGGCCCGAGACCCAGTACTTC
J gene: TRBJ2-1; clone size: NA; V gene: TRBV21-1; D gene: NA; CDR3 protein: CASSKGGGTGPNEQFF; CDR3 DNA: TGTGCCAGCAGCAAAGGGGGCGGGACAGGCCCCAATGAGCAGTTCTTC
J gene: TRBJ1-5; clone size: NA; V gene: TRBV9; D gene: NA; CDR3 protein: CASSVGQGSSQPQHF; CDR3 DNA: TGTGCCAGCAGCGTAGGTCAGGGGTCCAGTCAGCCCCAGCATTTT
J gene: TRBJ1-2; clone size: once; V gene: TRBV30; D gene: NA; CDR3 protein: CAWMGENYGYTF; CDR3 DNA: TGTGCCTGGATGGGAGAAAACTATGGCTACACCTTC
J gene: TRBJ1-6; clone size: NA; V gene: TRBV28; D gene: NA; CDR3 protein: CASDTGSHSPLHF; CDR3 DNA: TGTGCCAGCGACACGGGGAGTCATTCACCCCTCCACTTT
J gene: TRBJ2-1; clone size: NA; V gene: TRBV5-1; D gene: NA; CDR3 protein: CASSFPTQSLNEQFF; CDR3 DNA: TGCGCCAGCAGCTTCCCCACGCAGTCTCTCAATGAGCAGTTCTTC
J gene: TRBJ1-2; clone size: once; V gene: TRBV6-1; D gene: NA; CDR3 protein: CASSEARRTYGYTF; CDR3 DNA: TGTGCCAGCAGTGAAGCGCGCCGGACCTATGGCTACACCTTC
J gene: TRBJ2-7; clone size: NA; V gene: TRBV7-8; D gene: NA; CDR3 protein: CASSNPWADRRGEQYF; CDR3 DNA: TGTGCCAGCAGCAACCCGTGGGCCGACCGCCGCGGCGAGCAGTACTTC
J gene: TRBJ2-7; clone size: once; V gene: TRBV9; D gene: NA; CDR3 protein: CASSVLPGSYEQYF; CDR3 DNA: TGTGCCAGCAGCGTATTACCAGGGTCCTACGAGCAGTACTTC
J gene: TRBJ1-4; clone size: few; V gene: TRBV18; D gene: NA; CDR3 protein: CASSPPEAGDEKLFF; CDR3 DNA: TGTGCCAGCTCACCCCCGGAGGCGGGGGATGAAAAACTGTTTTTT
J gene: TRBJ2-7; clone size: NA; V gene: TRBV5-4; D gene: NA; CDR3 protein: CASSRRQVISYEQYF; CDR3 DNA: TGTGCCAGCAGCCGACGACAGGTGATATCCTACGAGCAGTACTTC
J gene: TRBJ2-5; clone size: NA; V gene: TRBV19; D gene: TRBD1; CDR3 protein: CASERGPGETQYF; CDR3 DNA: TGTGCCAGTGAAAGGGGGCCGGGGGAGACCCAGTACTTC
J gene: TRBJ2-7; clone size: NA; V gene: TRBV25-1; D gene: NA; CDR3 protein: CASSEGLEAAGYEQYF; CDR3 DNA: TGTGCCAGCAGTGAGGGTTTGGAGGCAGCGGGCTACGAGCAGTACTTC
J gene: TRBJ2-7; clone size: NA; V gene: TRBV28; D gene: TRBD2; CDR3 protein: CASTGLAGGEQYF; CDR3 DNA: TGTGCCAGCACCGGACTAGCGGGAGGCGAGCAGTACTTC
J gene: TRBJ2-4; clone size: NA; V gene: TRBV21-1; D gene: NA; CDR3 protein: CASRYRPFQGGNIQYF; CDR3 DNA: TGTGCCAGCCGATATCGACCATTTCAAGGGGGAAACATTCAGTACTTC
J gene: TRBJ1-2; clone size: NA; V gene: TRBV28; D gene: TRBD1; CDR3 protein: CASSFRDRAGGGYTF; CDR3 DNA: TGTGCCAGCAGTTTTCGGGACAGGGCGGGAGGTGGCTACACCTTC
J gene: TRBJ2-5; clone size: NA; V gene: TRBV7-2; D gene: NA; CDR3 protein: CASSAGIRETQYF; CDR3 DNA: TGTGCCAGCAGCGCGGGGATCCGGGAGACCCAGTACTTC
J gene: TRBJ2-3; clone size: NA; V gene: TRBV2; D gene: NA; CDR3 protein: CASSEQNTDTQYF; CDR3 DNA: TGTGCCAGCAGTGAACAGAACACAGATACGCAGTATTTT
J gene: TRBJ2-7; clone size: NA; V gene: TRBV5-4; D gene: TRBD1; CDR3 protein: CASRSGQGADEQYF; CDR3 DNA: TGTGCCAGCAGGTCCGGACAGGGGGCTGACGAGCAGTACTTC
J gene: TRBJ1-5; clone size: NA; V gene: TRBV19; D gene: TRBD1; CDR3 protein: CASRQGGIYSNQPQHF; CDR3 DNA: TGTGCCAGCCGACAGGGGGGGATCTATAGCAATCAGCCCCAGCATTTT
J gene: TRBJ2-7; clone size: NA; V gene: TRBV20-1; D gene: NA; CDR3 protein: CSARSGEQYF; CDR3 DNA: TGCAGTGCTAGATCGGGGGAGCAGTACTTC
J gene: TRBJ2-5; clone size: once; V gene: TRBV30; D gene: TRBD1; CDR3 protein: CAWGTGTQYF; CDR3 DNA: TGTGCCTGGGGGACAGGGACCCAGTACTTC
J gene: TRBJ2-7; clone size: NA; V gene: TRBV6-1; D gene: TRBD2; CDR3 protein: CASSDLGLAGGRYEQYF; CDR3 DNA: TGTGCCAGCAGTGACCTCGGACTAGCGGGAGGGAGGTACGAGCAGTACTTC
J gene: TRBJ1-2; clone size: NA; V gene: TRBV7-2; D gene: TRBD1; CDR3 protein: CASSPRTGLGNIAGYTF; CDR3 DNA: TGTGCCAGCAGCCCACGGACAGGGTTGGGTAATATTGCGGGCTACACCTTC
J gene: TRBJ2-7; clone size: NA; V gene: TRBV13; D gene: TRBD2; CDR3 protein: CASSETRLAGSYEQYF; CDR3 DNA: TGTGCCAGCAGCGAAACGAGACTAGCGGGATCCTACGAGCAGTACTTC
J gene: TRBJ2-7; clone size: NA; V gene: TRBV11-2; D gene: TRBD2; CDR3 protein: CASSPRLAGAHEQYF; CDR3 DNA: TGTGCCAGCAGCCCACGACTAGCGGGAGCCCACGAGCAGTACTTC